One T cell receptor beta chain is described in this entry. This record comes from a study of blood T cells in healthy people across ages. Using a J-beta primer mix together with a sample-barcoded 5' primer, a second PCR was run for about 6 to 12 cycles. Each CDR3 protein is one row after TCRdb ran MiXCR on the 5' RACE reads. The sample comprises fewer than 900,000 distinct CDR3 sequences, 49% of which are singletons, and around a third rests with the top ten. This CDR3 spans 14 amino acids. Germline assignment: CDR1 SGHTA and CDR2 FQGNSA. V lost 6 bases and J 2 bases, leaving 11 bases between the germline ends.

The sample consisted of blood. The sequence was collected from a woman aged 60-75 years in good health. The chain carries TRBV7-2 and TRBJ1-5, with a possible D match to TRBD1 (5 bases). CDR3 region: CASSYRGGNQPQHF. In DNA form, the CDR3 reads TGTGCCAGCAGTTATCGGGGGGGCAATCAGCCCCAGCATTTT. Combining the CDR3 with reference TRBV7-2 and TRBJ1-5 gives the whole variable domain GAGVSQSPSNKVTEKGKDVELRCDPISGHTALYWYRQSLGQGLEFLIYFQGNSAPDKSGLPSDRFSAERTGGSVSTLTIQRTQQEDSAVYLCASSYRGGNQPQHFGDGTRLSIL.